This T cell receptor (beta chain) originates from a study of T cell changes during pregnancy in multiple sclerosis. Germline CDR1 is SGHNT and CDR2 is YENEEA. Trimming pared 1 base from V and 0 bases from J, leaving 5 bases between. The CDR3 consists of 14 residues. Sequencing was performed with immunoSEQ multiplex PCR; in TCRdb, only in-frame clones are kept and a portion is missing. Of 40,000 to 60,000 clones detected, 85% to 95% appear once; the ten largest clones hold approximately 0.4%. This chain uses TRBV11-3 with TRBJ2-3; D is unresolved. This TCR came from a female donor with multiple sclerosis, enrolled in a pregnancy study. The specimen comprised CD4+ T cells from peripheral blood mononuclear cells, sampled before pregnancy. Here the CDR3 reads CASSLAHSTDTQYF. CDR3 DNA sequence: TGTGCCAGCAGCTTAGCCCATAGCACAGATACGCAGTATTTT.